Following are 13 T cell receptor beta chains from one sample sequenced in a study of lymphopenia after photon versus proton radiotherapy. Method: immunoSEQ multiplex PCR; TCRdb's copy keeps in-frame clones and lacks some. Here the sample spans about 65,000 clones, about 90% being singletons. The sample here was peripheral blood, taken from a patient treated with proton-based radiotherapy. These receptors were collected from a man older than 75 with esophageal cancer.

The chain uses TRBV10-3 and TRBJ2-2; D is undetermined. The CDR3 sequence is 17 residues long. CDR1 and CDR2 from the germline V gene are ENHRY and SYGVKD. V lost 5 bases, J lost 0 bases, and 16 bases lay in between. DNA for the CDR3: TGTGCCATCAGTCCCACGGCAGCGAGTCCGAACACCGGGGAGCTGTTTTTT. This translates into CAISPTAASPNTGELFF.

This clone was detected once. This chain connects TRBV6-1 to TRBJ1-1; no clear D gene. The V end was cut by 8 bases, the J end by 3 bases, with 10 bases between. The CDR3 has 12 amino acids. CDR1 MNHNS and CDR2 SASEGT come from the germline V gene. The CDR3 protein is CASARWDTEAFF. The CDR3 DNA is TGTGCCAGCGCTCGGTGGGACACTGAAGCTTTCTTT.

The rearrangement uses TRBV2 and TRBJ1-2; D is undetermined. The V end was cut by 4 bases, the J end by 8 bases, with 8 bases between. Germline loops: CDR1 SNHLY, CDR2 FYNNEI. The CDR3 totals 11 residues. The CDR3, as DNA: TGTGCCAGCAGTGTGGCCAGGGGCTACACCTTC. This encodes CASSVARGYTF.

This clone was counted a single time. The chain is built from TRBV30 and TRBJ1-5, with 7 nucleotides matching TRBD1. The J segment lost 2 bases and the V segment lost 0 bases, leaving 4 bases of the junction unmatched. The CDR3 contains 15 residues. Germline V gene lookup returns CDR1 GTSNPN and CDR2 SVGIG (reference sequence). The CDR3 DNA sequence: TGTGCCTGGAGTGTAGGGACAGTAGGCAATCAGCCCCAGCATTTT. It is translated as CAWSVGTVGNQPQHF.

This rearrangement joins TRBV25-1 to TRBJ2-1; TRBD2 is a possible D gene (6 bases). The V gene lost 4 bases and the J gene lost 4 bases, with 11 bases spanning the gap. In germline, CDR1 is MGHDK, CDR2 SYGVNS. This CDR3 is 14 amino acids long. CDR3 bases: TGTGCCAGCAGTGGTGGAGGGCCGTACAATGAGCAGTTCTTC. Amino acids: CASSGGGPYNEQFF.

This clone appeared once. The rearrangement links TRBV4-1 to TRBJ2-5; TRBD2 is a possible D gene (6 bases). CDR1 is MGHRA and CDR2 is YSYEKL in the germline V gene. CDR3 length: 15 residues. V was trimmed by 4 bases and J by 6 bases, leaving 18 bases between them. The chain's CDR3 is CASSPGRGNVKTQYF. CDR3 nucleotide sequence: TGCGCCAGCAGCCCCGGTCGGGGGAACGTCAAGACCCAGTACTTC.

CDR3 amino acids: CASSMTGYYGYTF. The CDR3 region has the DNA TGTGCCAGTAGTATGACCGGGTACTATGGCTACACCTTC. The chain employs TRBV19 and TRBJ1-2; D is undetermined. Germline-derived CDR1 and CDR2 are LNHDA and SQIVND (reference sequence). With 3 bases removed from V and 3 bases from J, the gap between germline ends came to 8 bases. This CDR3 has 13 residues.

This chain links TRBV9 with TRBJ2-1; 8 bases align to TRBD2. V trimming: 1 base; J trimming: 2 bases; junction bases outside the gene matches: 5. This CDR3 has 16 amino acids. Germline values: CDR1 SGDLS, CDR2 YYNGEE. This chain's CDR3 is CASSVTATSAYNEQFF. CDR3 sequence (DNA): TGTGCCAGCAGCGTAACTGCGACTAGCGCCTACAATGAGCAGTTCTTC.

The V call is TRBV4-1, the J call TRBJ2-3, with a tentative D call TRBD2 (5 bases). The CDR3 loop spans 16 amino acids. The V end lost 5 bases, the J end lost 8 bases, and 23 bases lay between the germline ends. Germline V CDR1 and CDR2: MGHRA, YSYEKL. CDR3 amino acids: CASSVVVLRGLGTQYF. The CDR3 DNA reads TGCGCCAGCAGCGTGGTGGTCCTACGCGGACTCGGTACGCAGTATTTT.

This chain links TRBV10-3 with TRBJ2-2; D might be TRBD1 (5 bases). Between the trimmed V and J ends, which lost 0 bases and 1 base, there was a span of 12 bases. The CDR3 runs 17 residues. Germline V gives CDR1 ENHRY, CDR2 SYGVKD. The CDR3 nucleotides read TGTGCCATCAGTGAGTCTCGGACAAGACGGAACACCGGGGAGCTGTTTTTT. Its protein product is CAISESRTRRNTGELFF.

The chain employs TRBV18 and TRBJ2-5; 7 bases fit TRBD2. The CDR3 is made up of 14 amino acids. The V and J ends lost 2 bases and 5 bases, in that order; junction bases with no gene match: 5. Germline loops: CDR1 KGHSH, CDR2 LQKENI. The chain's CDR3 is CASSPGAGDETQYF. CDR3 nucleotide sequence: TGTGCCAGCTCACCAGGGGCGGGAGATGAGACCCAGTACTTC.

The CDR3: CASSRQGETQYF. The CDR3 nucleotides read TGTGCCAGTAGTAGACAAGGAGAGACCCAGTACTTC. The genes are TRBV19 and TRBJ2-5; D not certain. V shed 4 bases and J shed 4 bases, with 7 bases lying between them. Germline CDR1 LNHDA, CDR2 SQIVND (reference sequence). The CDR3 has 12 amino acids.

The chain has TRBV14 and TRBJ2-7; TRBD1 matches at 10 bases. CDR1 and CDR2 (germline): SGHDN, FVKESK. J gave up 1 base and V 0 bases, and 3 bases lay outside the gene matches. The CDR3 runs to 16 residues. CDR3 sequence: CASSQDWDRGSYEQYF. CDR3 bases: TGTGCCAGCAGCCAAGATTGGGACAGGGGTTCCTACGAGCAGTACTTC.